Described below is a single TCR beta chain sequence and its context. The CDR3 has 15 residues. J gave up 1 base and V 5 bases, and 8 bases lay outside the gene matches. Per germline, CDR1 SGHVS and CDR2 FNYEAQ. Researchers amplified the TCR beta CDR3 regions from RNA transcripts. The HTBI primer set drove a first-round RT-PCR of the TCR CDR3. In TCRdb, the multiplex PCR reads were re-called with MiXCR into one record per CDR3 protein. The sample shows about 640,000 distinct CDR3 sequences, less than 25% of them seen only once. The sample originates from a study of T cells in Graves' hyperthyroidism and ophthalmopathy. Used for diagnoses were clinical symptoms, serum thyroxine and TRAb, thyroid ultrasound and orbital computed tomography.

The sequence derives from a man younger than 45 with Graves' ophthalmopathy. This chain joins TRBV7-6 and TRBJ2-7, with TRBD2 matching over 7 bases. The sequencing input was blood. DNA of the CDR3: TGTGCCAGCAGCCCCGAGACTAGCAGTTCCTACGAGCAGTACTTC. Amino acid sequence: CASSPETSSSYEQYF.